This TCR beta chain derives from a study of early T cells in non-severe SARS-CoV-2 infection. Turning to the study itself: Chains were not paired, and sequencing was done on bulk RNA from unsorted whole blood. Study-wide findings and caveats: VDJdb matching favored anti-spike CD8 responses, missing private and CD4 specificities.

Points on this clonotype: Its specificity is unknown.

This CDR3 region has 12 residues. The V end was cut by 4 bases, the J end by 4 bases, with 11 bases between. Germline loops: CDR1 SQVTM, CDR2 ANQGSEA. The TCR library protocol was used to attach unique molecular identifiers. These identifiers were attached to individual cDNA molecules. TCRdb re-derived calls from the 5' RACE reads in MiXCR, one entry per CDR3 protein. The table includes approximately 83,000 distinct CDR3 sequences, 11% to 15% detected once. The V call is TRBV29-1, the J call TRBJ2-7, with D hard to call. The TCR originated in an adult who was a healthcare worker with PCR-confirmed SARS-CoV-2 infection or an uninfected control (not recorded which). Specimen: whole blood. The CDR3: CSVAPTSYEQYF. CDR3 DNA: TGCAGCGTTGCCCCCACCTCTTACGAGCAGTACTTC.